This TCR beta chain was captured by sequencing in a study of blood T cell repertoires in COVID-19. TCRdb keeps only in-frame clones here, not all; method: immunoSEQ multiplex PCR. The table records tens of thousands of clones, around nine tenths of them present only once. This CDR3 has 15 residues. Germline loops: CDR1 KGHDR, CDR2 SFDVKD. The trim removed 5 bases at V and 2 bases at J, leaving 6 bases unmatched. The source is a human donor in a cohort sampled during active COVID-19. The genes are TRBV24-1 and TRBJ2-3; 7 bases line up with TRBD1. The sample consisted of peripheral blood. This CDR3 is CATSASTGVTDTQYF. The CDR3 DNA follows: TGTGCCACCAGTGCCTCAACAGGGGTCACAGATACGCAGTATTTT.